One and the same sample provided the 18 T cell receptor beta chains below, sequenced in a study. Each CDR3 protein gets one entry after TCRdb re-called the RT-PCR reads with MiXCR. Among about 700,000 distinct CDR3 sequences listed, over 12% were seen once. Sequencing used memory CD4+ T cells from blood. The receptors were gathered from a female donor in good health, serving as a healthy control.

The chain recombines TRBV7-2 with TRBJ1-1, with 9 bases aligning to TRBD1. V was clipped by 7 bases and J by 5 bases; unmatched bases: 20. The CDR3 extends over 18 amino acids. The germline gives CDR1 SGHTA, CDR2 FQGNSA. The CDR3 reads CASTENQYRGRVGTEAFF. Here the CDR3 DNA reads TGTGCCAGCACCGAAAACCAATACAGGGGGCGCGTGGGGACTGAAGCTTTCTTT.

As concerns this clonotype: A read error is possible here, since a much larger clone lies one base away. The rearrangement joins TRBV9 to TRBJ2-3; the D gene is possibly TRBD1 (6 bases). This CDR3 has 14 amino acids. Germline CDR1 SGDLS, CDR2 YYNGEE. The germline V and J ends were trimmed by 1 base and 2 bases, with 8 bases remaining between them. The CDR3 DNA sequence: TGTGCCAGCAGCGTATTGGGGGCCACAGATACGCAGTATTTT. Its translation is CASSVLGATDTQYF.

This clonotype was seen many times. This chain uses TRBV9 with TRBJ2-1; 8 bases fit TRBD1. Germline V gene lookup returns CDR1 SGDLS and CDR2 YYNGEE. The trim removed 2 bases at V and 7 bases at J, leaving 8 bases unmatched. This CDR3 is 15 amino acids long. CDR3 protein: CASSVSGQAVNEQFF. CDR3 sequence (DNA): TGTGCCAGCAGCGTCTCGGGACAGGCTGTTAATGAGCAGTTCTTC.

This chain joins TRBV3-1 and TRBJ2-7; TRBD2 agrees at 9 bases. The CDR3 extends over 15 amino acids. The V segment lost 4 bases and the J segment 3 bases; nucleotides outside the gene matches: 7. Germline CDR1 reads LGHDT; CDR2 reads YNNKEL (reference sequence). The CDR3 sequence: CASSRMQREVYEQYF. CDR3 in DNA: TGTGCCAGCAGCCGAATGCAGCGGGAGGTCTACGAGCAGTACTTC.

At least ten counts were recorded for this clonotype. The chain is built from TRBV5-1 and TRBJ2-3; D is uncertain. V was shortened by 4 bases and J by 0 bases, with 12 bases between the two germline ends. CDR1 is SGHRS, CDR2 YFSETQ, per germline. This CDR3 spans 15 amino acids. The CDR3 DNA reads TGCGCCAGCAGCCCGCCCCGCGAGAGCACAGATACGCAGTATTTT. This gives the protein CASSPPRESTDTQYF.

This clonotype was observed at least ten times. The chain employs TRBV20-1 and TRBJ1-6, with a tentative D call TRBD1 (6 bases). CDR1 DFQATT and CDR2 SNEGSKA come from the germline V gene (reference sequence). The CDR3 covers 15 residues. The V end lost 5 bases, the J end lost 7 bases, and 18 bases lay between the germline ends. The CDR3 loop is CSAPPGGLTNSPLHF. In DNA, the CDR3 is TGCAGTGCTCCTCCGGGGGGGCTGACCAATTCACCCCTCCACTTT.

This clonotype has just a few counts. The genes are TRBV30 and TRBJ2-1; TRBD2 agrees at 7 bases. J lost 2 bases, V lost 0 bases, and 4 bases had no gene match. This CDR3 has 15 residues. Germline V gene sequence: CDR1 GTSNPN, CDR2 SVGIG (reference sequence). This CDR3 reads CAWSVRGRAYNEQFF. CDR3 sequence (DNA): TGTGCCTGGAGTGTTCGGGGGAGGGCCTACAATGAGCAGTTCTTC. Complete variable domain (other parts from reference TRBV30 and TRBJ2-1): SQTIHQWPATLVQPVGSPLSLECTVEGTSNPNLYWYRQAAGRGLQLLFYSVGIGQISSEVPQNLSASRPQDRQFILSSKKLLLSDSGFYLCAWSVRGRAYNEQFFGPGTRLTVL.

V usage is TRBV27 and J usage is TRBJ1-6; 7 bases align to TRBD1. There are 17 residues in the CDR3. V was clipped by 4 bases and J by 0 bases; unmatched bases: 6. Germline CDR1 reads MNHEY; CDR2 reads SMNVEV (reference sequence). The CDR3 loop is CASSYGRQGSYNSPLHF. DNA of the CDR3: TGTGCCAGCAGTTACGGGAGACAGGGCTCCTATAATTCACCCCTCCACTTT.

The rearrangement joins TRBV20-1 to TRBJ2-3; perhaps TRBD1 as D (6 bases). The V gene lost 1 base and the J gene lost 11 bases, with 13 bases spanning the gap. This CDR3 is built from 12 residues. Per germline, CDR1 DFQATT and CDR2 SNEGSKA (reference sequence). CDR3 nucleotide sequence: TGCAGTGCTAGAGCCACAGGGTGGGGGCAGTATTTT. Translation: CSARATGWGQYF.

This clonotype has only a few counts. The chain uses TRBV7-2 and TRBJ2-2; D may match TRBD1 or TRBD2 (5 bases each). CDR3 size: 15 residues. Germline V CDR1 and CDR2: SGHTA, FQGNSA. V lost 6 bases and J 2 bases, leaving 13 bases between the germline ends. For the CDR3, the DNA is TGTGCCAGCAGAAGAGGGACGGTTAACACCGGGGAGCTGTTTTTT. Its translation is CASRRGTVNTGELFF.

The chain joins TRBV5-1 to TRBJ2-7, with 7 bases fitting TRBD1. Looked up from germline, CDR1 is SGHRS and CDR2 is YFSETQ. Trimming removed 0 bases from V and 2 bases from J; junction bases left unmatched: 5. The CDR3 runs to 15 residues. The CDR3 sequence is CASSLAGTDPYEQYF. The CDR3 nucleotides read TGCGCCAGCAGCTTGGCCGGGACAGATCCCTACGAGCAGTACTTC.

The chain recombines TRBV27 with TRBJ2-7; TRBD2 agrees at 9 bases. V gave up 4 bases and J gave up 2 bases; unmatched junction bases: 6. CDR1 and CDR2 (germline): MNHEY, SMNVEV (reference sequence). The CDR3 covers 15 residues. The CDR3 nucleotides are TGTGCCAGCAGTTCATATAGCGGGAGTGCCTACGAGCAGTACTTC. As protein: CASSSYSGSAYEQYF.

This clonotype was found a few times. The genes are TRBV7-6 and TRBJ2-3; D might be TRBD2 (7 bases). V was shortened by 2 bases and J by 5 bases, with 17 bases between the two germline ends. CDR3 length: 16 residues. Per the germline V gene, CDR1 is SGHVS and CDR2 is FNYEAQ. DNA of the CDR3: TGTGCCAGCAGCTTAATCGGGGGGCTTTCCCTAGATACGCAGTATTTT. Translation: CASSLIGGLSLDTQYF.

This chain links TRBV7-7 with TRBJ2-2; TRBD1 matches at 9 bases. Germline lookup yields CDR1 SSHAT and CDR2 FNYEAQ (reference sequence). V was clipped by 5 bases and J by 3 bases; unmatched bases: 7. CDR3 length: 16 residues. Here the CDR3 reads CASSASGTGHTGELFF. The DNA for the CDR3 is TGTGCCAGCAGCGCTTCCGGGACAGGGCACACCGGGGAGCTGTTTTTT.

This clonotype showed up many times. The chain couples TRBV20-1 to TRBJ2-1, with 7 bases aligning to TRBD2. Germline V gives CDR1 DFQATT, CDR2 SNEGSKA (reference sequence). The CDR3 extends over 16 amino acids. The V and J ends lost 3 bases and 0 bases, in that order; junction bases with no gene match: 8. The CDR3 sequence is CSASSSGLSSYNEQFF. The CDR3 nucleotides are TGCAGTGCTAGTAGTAGCGGGTTGAGCTCCTACAATGAGCAGTTCTTC.

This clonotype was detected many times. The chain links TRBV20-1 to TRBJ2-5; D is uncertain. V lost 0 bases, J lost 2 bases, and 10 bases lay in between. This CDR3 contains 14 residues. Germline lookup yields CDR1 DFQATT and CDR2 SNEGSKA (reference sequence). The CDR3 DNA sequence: TGCAGTGCTAGAGATGCGGCTACTCAAGAGACCCAGTACTTC. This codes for CSARDAATQETQYF.

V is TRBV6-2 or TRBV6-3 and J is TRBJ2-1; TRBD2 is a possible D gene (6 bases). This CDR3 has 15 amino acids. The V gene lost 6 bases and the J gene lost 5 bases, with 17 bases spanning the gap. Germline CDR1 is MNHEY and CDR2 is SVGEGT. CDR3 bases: TGTGCCAGCAGCGGGCGGGAAGTTGGAAACAATGAGCAGTTCTTC. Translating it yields CASSGREVGNNEQFF.

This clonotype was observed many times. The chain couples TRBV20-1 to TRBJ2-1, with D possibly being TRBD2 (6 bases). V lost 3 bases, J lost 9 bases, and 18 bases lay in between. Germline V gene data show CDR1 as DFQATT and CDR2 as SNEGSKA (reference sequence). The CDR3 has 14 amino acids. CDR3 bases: TGCAGTGCTAGTGTGCGGGGATCTAGTGGTGAGCAGTTCTTC. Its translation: CSASVRGSSGEQFF.